What follows are 17 T cell receptor beta chains derived from one specimen sequenced in a study of OX40 agonist ivuxolimab in advanced cancers. Data came from immunoSEQ multiplex PCR; TCRdb stores just in-frame clones and leaves some out. The sample shows about 58,000 clones, over 80% of them seen only once. The sample consisted of CD4+ or CD8+ T cells sorted from blood, taken in a trial of the OX40 agonist ivuxolimab. The receptors originated from an adult with an advanced solid tumor such as melanoma, head and neck, liver or kidney cancer.

Judged by abundance, this clone is medium-sized. This rearrangement joins TRBV9 to TRBJ2-5, with D tentatively TRBD1 (7 bases). Looked up from germline, CDR1 is SGDLS and CDR2 is YYNGEE. The CDR3 is made up of 15 amino acids. The V gene lost 0 bases and the J gene lost 5 bases, with 14 bases spanning the gap. The CDR3 is CASSVVPTGRETQYF. DNA for the CDR3: TGTGCCAGCAGCGTAGTCCCGACAGGGAGGGAGACCCAGTACTTC.

The rearrangement uses TRBV4-2 and TRBJ2-5; maybe TRBD2 (5 bases). V dropped 0 bases and J dropped 4 bases, with 9 bases sitting between them. The CDR3 covers 14 residues. Per the germline V gene, CDR1 is LGHNA and CDR2 is YNFKEQ. The CDR3 is CASSQERAAETQYF. CDR3 coding DNA: TGTGCCAGCAGCCAAGAGAGGGCCGCAGAGACCCAGTACTTC.

The V and J genes are TRBV30 and TRBJ2-5; 9 nucleotides match TRBD1. CDR3 length: 14 amino acids. J gave up 5 bases and V 5 bases, and 9 bases lay outside the gene matches. Germline lookup yields CDR1 GTSNPN and CDR2 SVGIG (reference sequence). CDR3 sequence reads: CAWGSSDRGETQYF. DNA for the CDR3: TGTGCCTGGGGGAGTTCGGACAGGGGTGAGACCCAGTACTTC. Looking up the rest from reference TRBV30 and TRBJ2-5 gives the full variable domain: SQTIHQWPATLVQPVGSPLSLECTVEGTSNPNLYWYRQAAGRGLQLLFYSVGIGQISSEVPQNLSASRPQDRQFILSSKKLLLSDSGFYLCAWGSSDRGETQYFGPGTRLLVL.

V usage is TRBV9 and J usage is TRBJ2-7; a possible D gene is TRBD1 (5 bases). CDR3 length: 12 residues. The germline CDR1 and CDR2 sequences are SGDLS and YYNGEE. V lost 3 bases to trimming and J lost 3 bases, with 7 bases between them. The CDR3 loop is CASSAQGYEQYF. The DNA of the CDR3 is TGTGCCAGCAGCGCTCAGGGCTACGAGCAGTACTTC.

V and J are TRBV19 and TRBJ2-1; D tentatively fits TRBD1 or TRBD2 (5 bases each). The CDR3 spans 14 residues. Looked up from germline, CDR1 is LNHDA and CDR2 is SQIVND (reference sequence). V lost 6 bases and J lost 2, with 11 bases in between. This chain's CDR3 is CASSRDGAYNEQFF. CDR3 DNA: TGTGCCAGTAGCCGGGACGGAGCCTACAATGAGCAGTTCTTC. Full variable domain (rest looked up from reference TRBV19 and TRBJ2-1): DGGITQSPKYLFRKEGQNVTLSCEQNLNHDAMYWYRQDPGQGLRLIYYSQIVNDFQKGDIAEGYSVSREKKESFPLTVTSAQKNPTAFYLCASSRDGAYNEQFFGPGTRLTVL.

The chain is built from TRBV4-3 and TRBJ2-1, with TRBD2 matching over 11 bases. Losses at the gene ends were 0 bases for V and 6 bases for J; bases not matched to a gene: 10. Germline V lookup: CDR1 LGHNA, CDR2 YSLEER. The CDR3 is 18 amino acids. The CDR3 region has the DNA TGCGCCAGCAGCCAAGATTCAACTAGCGGGGGCCTCCGCAATGAGCAGTTCTTC. Protein: CASSQDSTSGGLRNEQFF.

The V gene is TRBV30, the J gene TRBJ2-2; D remains unclear. CDR3 length: 14 amino acids. Trimming removed 3 bases from V and 1 base from J, with 9 bases in between. The germline gives CDR1 GTSNPN, CDR2 SVGIG (reference sequence). The CDR3 region is CAWRSGQNTGELFF. CDR3 DNA sequence: TGTGCCTGGAGGAGTGGGCAGAACACCGGGGAGCTGTTTTTT.

The chain couples TRBV4-2 to TRBJ2-1, with a tentative D call TRBD2 (6 bases). V was shortened by 1 base and J by 5 bases, with 24 bases between the two germline ends. This CDR3 is 19 amino acids long. Germline values: CDR1 LGHNA, CDR2 YNFKEQ. The CDR3 nucleotides are TGTGCCAGCAGCCAAGCTATGCCACTAGCCATAGGGCCCCACAATGAGCAGTTCTTC. Encoded protein: CASSQAMPLAIGPHNEQFF.

This chain links TRBV6-5 with TRBJ1-1, with D tentatively TRBD1 (5 bases). V lost 2 bases and J 10 bases, leaving 11 bases between the germline ends. Germline CDR1 and CDR2: MNHEY and SVGAGI. CDR3 length: 12 residues. CDR3 sequence: CASSYHGGVAFF. The DNA of the CDR3 is TGTGCCAGCAGTTACCATGGGGGAGTAGCTTTCTTT.

The V gene is TRBV4-1, the J gene TRBJ2-3, with D hard to call. The CDR3 sequence is 14 residues long. Germline V gene data show CDR1 as MGHRA and CDR2 as YSYEKL. V dropped 0 bases and J dropped 5 bases, with 9 bases sitting between them. The CDR3 nucleotides are TGCGCCAGCAGCCAAGATATCCAGTTAGATACGCAGTATTTT. Protein sequence: CASSQDIQLDTQYF.

This chain connects TRBV19 to TRBJ1-1; D not certain. The V end was cut by 3 bases, the J end by 6 bases, with 20 bases between. Germline CDR1 reads LNHDA; CDR2 reads SQIVND (reference sequence). The length of the CDR3 is 16 residues. CDR3 nucleotides: TGTGCCAGTAGTATTAGTCCGGGAGGGATAGGTGCTGAAGCTTTCTTT. Protein sequence: CASSISPGGIGAEAFF. The variable domain in full, with the rest retrieved from reference TRBV19 and TRBJ1-1, is DGGITQSPKYLFRKEGQNVTLSCEQNLNHDAMYWYRQDPGQGLRLIYYSQIVNDFQKGDIAEGYSVSREKKESFPLTVTSAQKNPTAFYLCASSISPGGIGAEAFFGQGTRLTVV.

This sequence joins TRBV11-3 and TRBJ2-3; possible D gene TRBD1, 5 bases. The CDR3 loop spans 14 amino acids. Germline loops: CDR1 SGHNT, CDR2 YENEEA. The germline V and J ends were trimmed by 2 bases and 4 bases, with 10 bases remaining between them. In DNA, the CDR3 is TGTGCCAGCAGCTTACAGGGATTCCCAGATACGCAGTATTTT. Encoded protein: CASSLQGFPDTQYF.

The chain uses TRBV6-5 and TRBJ2-5; either TRBD1 or TRBD2 may supply D (5 bases each). V was pared by 6 bases and J by 6 bases, with 14 bases between. This CDR3 contains 13 residues. CDR1 and CDR2 from the germline V gene are MNHEY and SVGAGI. This chain's CDR3 is CASRDPGHQTQYF. CDR3 bases: TGTGCCAGCAGGGACCCGGGGCACCAGACCCAGTACTTC.

This chain uses TRBV2 with TRBJ1-1; TRBD1 is a possible D gene (5 bases). The CDR3 consists of 14 residues. The V end was cut by 7 bases, the J end by 1 base, with 13 bases between. Germline lookup yields CDR1 SNHLY and CDR2 FYNNEI. CDR3 amino acids: CASNQRGGNTEAFF. The CDR3, as DNA: TGTGCCAGCAATCAGCGTGGGGGGAACACTGAAGCTTTCTTT.

The chain couples TRBV11-2 to TRBJ1-2; possible D gene TRBD1, 6 bases. This CDR3 is built from 11 residues. Trimming left V 4 bases short and J 8 bases short, with 8 bases between. Germline assignment: CDR1 SGHAT and CDR2 FQNNGV. CDR3 sequence (DNA): TGTGCCAGCAGCTCAGGGGTCGGCTACACCTTC. Translation gives CASSSGVGYTF.

This clone was seen a single time. The chain is built from TRBV18 and TRBJ2-1, with D possibly matching TRBD1 (6 bases). V was shortened by 3 bases and J by 13 bases, with 16 bases between the two germline ends. This CDR3 is 13 amino acids long. Germline loops: CDR1 KGHSH, CDR2 LQKENI. CDR3 bases: TGTGCCAGCTCACCCGGCAGCGAGGGGGTCCAGTTCTTC. It translates to CASSPGSEGVQFF.

The chain has TRBV27 and TRBJ2-2; 9 bases are shared with TRBD2. V gave up 0 bases and J gave up 6 bases; unmatched junction bases: 11. The length of the CDR3 is 18 residues. Germline V gene lookup returns CDR1 MNHEY and CDR2 SMNVEV (reference sequence). The chain's CDR3 is CASSLSGFERGASGELFF. The CDR3 nucleotides are TGTGCCAGCAGTTTATCCGGATTTGAGCGGGGGGCCTCCGGGGAGCTGTTTTTT.